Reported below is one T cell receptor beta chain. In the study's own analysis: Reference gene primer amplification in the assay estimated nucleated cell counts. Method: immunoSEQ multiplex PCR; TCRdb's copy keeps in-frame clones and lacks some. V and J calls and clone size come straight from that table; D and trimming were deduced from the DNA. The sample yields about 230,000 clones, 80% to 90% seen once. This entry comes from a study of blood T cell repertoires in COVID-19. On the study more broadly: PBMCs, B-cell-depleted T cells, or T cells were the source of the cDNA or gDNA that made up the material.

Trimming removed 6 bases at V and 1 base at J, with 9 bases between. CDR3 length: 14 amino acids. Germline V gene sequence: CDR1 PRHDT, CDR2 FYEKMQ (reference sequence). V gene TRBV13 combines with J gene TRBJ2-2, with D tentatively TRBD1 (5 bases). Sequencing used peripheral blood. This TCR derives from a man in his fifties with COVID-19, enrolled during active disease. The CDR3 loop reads CASRAQGNTGELFF. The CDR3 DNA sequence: TGTGCCAGCAGGGCTCAGGGGAACACCGGGGAGCTGTTTTTT.